The next 7 T cell receptor beta chains were all read from a single sample in a study of T cell repertoires in cytomegalovirus infection. One entry per CDR3 protein results from TCRdb running MiXCR on the reads. The sample holds about 890,000 distinct CDR3 sequences; 25% to 40% are singletons and the top ten take over 10%. Their antigens remain unidentified. This sample comprised cultured CD8+ T cells from PBMCs, obtained from culture after CMV antigen stimulation. Every receptor here comes from a human donor in good health (CMV status not recorded). Some clones in this sample may be carry-over from other donors' samples.

In this sample, this clonotype turned up many times. The rearrangement links TRBV7-6 to TRBJ2-1, with TRBD2 matching 7 bases. V trimming: 1 base; J trimming: 3 bases; junction bases outside the gene matches: 9. The CDR3 has 17 residues. CDR1 SGHVS and CDR2 FNYEAQ come from the germline V gene. Here the CDR3 reads CASSLVWEGLNYNEQFF. DNA of the CDR3: TGTGCCAGCAGCTTAGTCTGGGAGGGGTTGAACTACAATGAGCAGTTCTTC.

The J gene is TRBJ2-3, the V gene TRBV19; TRBD2 aligns across 8 bases. This CDR3 region has 16 residues. Unmatched junction bases numbered 7, after V lost 5 bases and J lost 0 bases. CDR1 is LNHDA, CDR2 SQIVND, per germline (reference sequence). The DNA for the CDR3 is TGTGCCAGTAGTTGGATAGCGGGGAGGAGCACAGATACGCAGTATTTT. Residues: CASSWIAGRSTDTQYF.

The rearrangement joins TRBV15 to TRBJ1-1, with no clear D. This CDR3 region has 13 residues. Trimming removed 4 bases at V and 1 base at J, with 7 bases between. Germline CDR1 and CDR2: LNHNV and YYDKDF (reference sequence). CDR3 sequence (DNA): TGTGCCACCAGCATGTCTGGGAACACTGAAGCTTTCTTT. It codes for CATSMSGNTEAFF.

This clonotype was counted many times. The V and J genes are TRBV10-3 and TRBJ1-2; D is perhaps TRBD1 (5 bases). The V gene lost 1 base and the J gene lost 6 bases, with 9 bases spanning the gap. The CDR3 is 13 residues long. CDR1 and CDR2 from the germline V gene are ENHRY and SYGVKD. CDR3 residues: CAISELTENGYTF. CDR3 DNA: TGTGCCATCAGTGAGTTGACAGAAAATGGCTACACCTTC.

V gene TRBV7-2 combines with J gene TRBJ1-1; tentative D call: TRBD1 (5 bases). The germline V gene encodes CDR1 SGHTA and CDR2 FQGNSA. Trimming removed 1 base from V and 8 bases from J, with 17 bases in between. This CDR3 is built from 15 residues. CDR3 nucleotide sequence: TGTGCCAGCAGCTTAGACGACATCCTTCGACAGGAAGCTTTCTTT. Protein product: CASSLDDILRQEAFF.

This clonotype was seen a few times. The chain employs TRBV2 and TRBJ2-5, with D unresolved. Trimming left V 10 bases short and J 3 bases short, with 24 bases between. The CDR3 extends over 16 amino acids. Germline V gene data show CDR1 as SNHLY and CDR2 as FYNNEI. The CDR3 sequence: CATGYSREGPEETQYF. The CDR3 DNA follows: TGTGCCACTGGATACAGCCGAGAAGGACCCGAAGAGACCCAGTACTTC.

A few counts support this clonotype. The chain is built from TRBV6-5 and TRBJ1-5, with 7 bases matching TRBD1. CDR3 length: 14 amino acids. Germline assignment: CDR1 MNHEY and CDR2 SVGAGI. The junction had 3 bases not matched to a gene; V was cut back by 2 bases and J by 5 bases. CDR3 DNA: TGTGCCAGCAGTTACCACGGACAGGATCAGCCCCAGCATTTT. Translating it yields CASSYHGQDQPQHF.